These 5 T cell receptor beta chains were sequenced from one sample in a study of siplizumab effects on memory and regulatory T cells. Clones were sequenced by immunoSEQ multiplex PCR, and TCRdb holds only the in-frame ones, with some missing. The sample yields about 99,000 clones, approximately 93% seen once. Sequenced material: Tregs sorted from blood. The receptors derive from a human donor in good health.

This clone was observed a single time. The V call is TRBV6-5, the J call TRBJ1-1; 10 bases fit TRBD1. After removal of 2 bases from V and 8 bases from J, the junction contained 5 bases not matched to a gene. The V gene's germline CDR1 is MNHEY and CDR2 SVGAGI. The CDR3 consists of 14 residues. CDR3 sequence (DNA): TGTGCCAGCAGTTACGGGACAGGGGACAACGAAGCTTTCTTT. This gives the protein CASSYGTGDNEAFF.

V and J are TRBV9 and TRBJ2-1, with 10 bases lining up with TRBD2. The CDR3 contains 14 residues. The trim removed 4 bases at V and 6 bases at J, leaving 4 bases unmatched. Germline V gene data show CDR1 as SGDLS and CDR2 as YYNGEE. CDR3 DNA sequence: TGTGCCAGCAGCTCCCGACTAGCGGGCAATGAGCAGTTCTTC. Its translation: CASSSRLAGNEQFF.

The rearrangement joins TRBV7-6 to TRBJ1-1; the match to TRBD1 covers 8 bases. V lost 1 base, J lost 4 bases, and 17 bases stayed unmatched. This CDR3 is 19 amino acids long. The germline V gene has CDR1 SGHVS and CDR2 FNYEAQ. CDR3 bases: TGTGCCAGCAGCTTAGGAGGACAGGGCGTATTGGGGTTGATCACTGAAGCTTTCTTT. Its translation: CASSLGGQGVLGLITEAFF.

This rearrangement joins TRBV10-3 to TRBJ2-2, with D tentatively TRBD1 (6 bases). The V end lost 5 bases, the J end lost 4 bases, and 11 bases lay between the germline ends. This CDR3 is built from 14 residues. Germline-derived CDR1 and CDR2 are ENHRY and SYGVKD. The CDR3 spells CAISPGVGTGELFF. For the CDR3, the DNA is TGTGCCATCAGTCCAGGGGTTGGCACCGGGGAGCTGTTTTTT.

The J gene is TRBJ2-1, the V gene TRBV7-6; D may be TRBD2 (6 bases). CDR1 is SGHVS and CDR2 is FNYEAQ in the germline V gene. The V gene lost 5 bases and the J gene lost 9 bases, with 8 bases spanning the gap. This CDR3 has 11 amino acids. CDR3 sequence reads: CASSPGAEQFF. As DNA, the CDR3 is TGTGCCAGCAGCCCGGGAGCTGAGCAGTTCTTC.